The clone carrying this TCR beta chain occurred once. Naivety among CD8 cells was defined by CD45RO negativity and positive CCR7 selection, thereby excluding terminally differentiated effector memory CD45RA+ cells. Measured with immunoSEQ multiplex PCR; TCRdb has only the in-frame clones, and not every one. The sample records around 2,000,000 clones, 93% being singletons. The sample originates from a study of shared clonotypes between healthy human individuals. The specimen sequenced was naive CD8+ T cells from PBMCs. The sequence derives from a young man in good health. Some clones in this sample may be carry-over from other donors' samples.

CDR3: CASSLGGEARFF. In DNA, the CDR3 is TGTGCCAGCAGCTTGGGGGGGGAGGCTCGGTTCTTC. The chain has TRBV5-4 and TRBJ2-1; maybe TRBD2 (6 bases). The CDR3 contains 12 residues. Trimming stripped 0 bases from V and 15 bases from J, with 13 bases between. Germline lookup yields CDR1 SGHNT and CDR2 YYREEE (reference sequence).